The T cell receptor beta chain under discussion was sequenced for a study of post-analysis software for immune sequencing data (dated by TCRdb to the mid-2010s). Broadly, across the study: The recorded disease courses included relapsing-remitting, secondary progressive and progressive-relapsing multiple sclerosis, and some patients had no subtype annotation. The patient repertoires were compared against more than 10 previously published healthy control repertoires obtained from donors aged roughly 6 to 25 years. A subset of samples was prepared in parallel using single-end sample barcoding, then pooled and co-amplified after Illumina adapter ligation.

What the authors observed across the whole study: Significantly higher frequencies in patients than in controls were found for a handful of TRBV segments, including TRBV5-6, TRBV5-1 and TRBV20-1. Direct clustering with F measure showed strong co-clustering of samples prepared in the same batch, prompting a batch-effect correction. Compared with controls, multiple sclerosis patients had significantly lower normalized Chao1 diversity, a finding suggesting substantial peripheral T-cell clonal expansion. The multiple sclerosis patient group was slightly younger than the control group.

To prepare the library, PCR was applied. For sequencing, an Illumina HiSeq 2500 was employed. To reduce PCR and sequencing biases, unique molecular identifiers were built into the TCR beta cDNA libraries. Every 1 to 10 million input T cells yielded approximately 500,000 cDNA molecules, meaning each molecule approximated one T cell. Patient libraries were prepared and sequenced with the same protocol used for the earlier healthy control dataset. Samples belonging to the same batch were prepared together, multiplexed and sequenced on a shared HiSeq lane. Regarding the original processing steps: MIGEC handled the raw barcoded reads, throwing out single-read molecular identifier groups before consensus assembly and CDR3 extraction. VDJtools was used for post-analysis of the clonotype tables, with diversity normalized by down-sampling every dataset to the smallest sample size. In repertoire overlap clustering, CDR3 amino acid sequences, but not nucleotide sequences, were matched to correct batch-related cross-sample contamination. The public reads were reanalyzed by TCRdb: fastp trimming at Q25, MiXCR alignment, in-frame beta chains only. A single entry per CDR3 protein holds the most common genes and DNA from its merged rows. The authors' filters were not applied to this entry. Counted in this sample were a few hundred thousand distinct CDR3 sequences; roughly 38% of them appeared once. Roughly 13% of the sample is held by the ten biggest clonotypes.

This clonotype occurred a few times. Its antigen is still unknown. No much larger clone is present one base from it, and per-base qualities are unavailable. To demonstrate the VDJtools post-analysis software, TCR beta repertoires were profiled from the peripheral blood of about 13 young patients with multiple sclerosis. The multiple sclerosis patients were children and adolescents ranging in age from 6 to 15 years. The CDR3 has 12 amino acids, counting the end cysteine and phenylalanine. Only the CDR3 part of the read is kept: 36 bases, read in frame from the first base. In the germline V gene, CDR1 corresponds to SGHVS and CDR2 to FQNEAQ. The junction shows trimming of 7 bases on V and 7 bases on J, plus 13 bases between the germline ends.

This TCR was recovered from a girl aged 10 to 17 with multiple sclerosis. The chain joins TRBV7-8 to TRBJ2-5; the D gene assignment is ambiguous. Sequencing was carried out using blood. The nucleotide sequence reads TGTGCCAGCACCACGAGGTTAGGGACCCAGTACTTC. It translates as CASTTRLGTQYF.